Ten or more counts support the clone carrying this T cell receptor (beta chain). Researchers made TCR cDNA using 5'RACE template switching, and this step added a universal primer site and UMIs. TCRdb independently ran MiXCR on the 5' RACE reads; one entry per CDR3 protein. This sample has 110,000 or so distinct CDR3 sequences; about 7.2% occur once, and the top ten carry roughly 2.8%. CDR1 LNHDA and CDR2 SQIVND come from the germline V gene (reference sequence). Trimming stripped 4 bases from V and 0 bases from J, with 7 bases between. This CDR3 contains 15 residues. The data belong to a study of T cells after yellow fever vaccination.

Sequenced material: CD4+ T cells sorted from PBMCs, taken roughly 46 days after the first yellow fever vaccination. V usage is TRBV19 and J usage is TRBJ2-6, with D unresolved. This TCR came from a man aged 18 to 30 who received the YFV17D yellow fever vaccine. Here the CDR3 reads CASSTGNSGANVLTF. CDR3 DNA: TGTGCCAGTAGTACAGGCAACTCTGGGGCCAACGTCCTGACTTTC.